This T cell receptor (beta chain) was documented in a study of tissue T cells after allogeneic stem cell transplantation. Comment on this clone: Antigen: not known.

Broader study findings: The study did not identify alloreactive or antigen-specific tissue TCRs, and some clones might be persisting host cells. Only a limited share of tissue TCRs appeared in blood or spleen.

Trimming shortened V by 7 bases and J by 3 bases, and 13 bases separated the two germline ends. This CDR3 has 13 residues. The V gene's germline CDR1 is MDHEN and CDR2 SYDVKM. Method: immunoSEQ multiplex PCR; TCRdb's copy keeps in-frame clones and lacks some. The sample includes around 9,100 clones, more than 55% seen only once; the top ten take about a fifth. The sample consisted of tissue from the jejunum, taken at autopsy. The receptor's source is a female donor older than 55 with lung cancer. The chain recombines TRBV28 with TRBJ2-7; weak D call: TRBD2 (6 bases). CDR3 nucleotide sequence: TGTGCCAGCAACCCCGGGAGTAACTACGAGCAGTACTTC. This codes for CASNPGSNYEQYF. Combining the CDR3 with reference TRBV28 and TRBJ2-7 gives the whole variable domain DVKVTQSSRYLVKRTGEKVFLECVQDMDHENMFWYRQDPGLGLRLIYFSYDVKMKEKGDIPEGYSVSREKKERFSLILESASTNQTSMYLCASNPGSNYEQYFGPGTRLTVT.